The 20 T cell receptor beta chains in this list originate from one sample, sequenced in a study of blood T cells in healthy people across ages. With a J-beta primer mix and a sample-barcoded 5' primer, a second PCR ran about 7 to 11 cycles. TCRdb used MiXCR to reprocess the 5' RACE reads, holding one entry per CDR3 protein. The sample includes some 930,000 distinct CDR3 sequences, just under 30% of them seen just once. The data also belong to a second study, concerning T cells of mothers and their children.

Source material: blood. The source is a woman between 35 and 50 years old in good health.

This clonotype was detected only once. A junction end diverges from the germline sequence, so it may reflect a read error. This sequence joins TRBV5-4 and TRBJ1-1; weak D call: TRBD1 (5 bases). The CDR3 covers 14 residues. Germline V gene data show CDR1 as SGHNT and CDR2 as YYREEE (reference sequence). CDR3 coding DNA: TGTGCCGGCAGCGCGAAGGGGATGAACACTGAAGCTTTCTTT. Translation: CAGSAKGMNTEAFF.

Worth noting for this clonotype: A read error may produce the germline difference seen at one junction end. The V gene is TRBV5-1, the J gene TRBJ2-5; weak D call: TRBD2 (6 bases). CDR1 and CDR2 (germline): SGHRS, YFSETQ. This CDR3 spans 16 amino acids. The CDR3 sequence: CASTLGGTQTSETQYF. DNA for the CDR3: TGCGCCAGCACCTTGGGGGGAACTCAAACGTCAGAGACCCAGTACTTC.

This clonotype was seen a handful of times. The chain combines TRBV30 with TRBJ1-5; 7 bases match TRBD1. The ends lost 3 bases at V and 4 bases at J; junction bases unmatched: 6. This CDR3 region has 14 residues. The germline gives CDR1 GTSNPN, CDR2 SVGIG (reference sequence). In nucleotides, the CDR3 is TGTGCCTGGAGGGGCCCGGGACAGAATCAGCCCCAGCATTTT. It codes for CAWRGPGQNQPQHF.

The V gene is TRBV5-1, the J gene TRBJ2-1, with TRBD2 matching over 14 bases. The V gene end was trimmed by 1 base and the J gene end by 5 bases; junction bases not matched to a gene: 8. This CDR3 has 18 amino acids. Looked up from germline, CDR1 is SGHRS and CDR2 is YFSETQ. The CDR3 protein is CASSLLRLAGGQDNEQFF. The DNA for the CDR3 is TGCGCCAGCAGCTTGCTCAGACTAGCGGGAGGGCAGGACAATGAGCAGTTCTTC.

The J gene is TRBJ2-4, the V gene TRBV3-1; D remains ambiguous. Matching the DNA end better, TRBJ2-7 makes the J call doubtful. The CDR3 is 16 amino acids. CDR1 LGHDT and CDR2 YNNKEL come from the germline V gene (reference sequence). CDR3: CASSQGTASVPYEQYF. DNA of the CDR3: TGTGCCAGCAGCCAAGGGACGGCTAGTGTACCCTACGAGCAGTACTTC.

V gene TRBV20-1 combines with J gene TRBJ2-5, with D uncertain. Germline CDR1 and CDR2: DFQATT and SNEGSKA (reference sequence). The CDR3 has 15 amino acids. Trimming pared 6 bases from V and 5 bases from J, leaving 22 bases between. DNA of the CDR3: TGCAGTGCCGAGAGGCCGGTTAGGAGTGGGGAGACCCAGTACTTC. Amino acid sequence: CSAERPVRSGETQYF.

In this sample, this clonotype turned up a few times. A much more abundant neighbour one base away suggests this may be a read error. The chain employs TRBV7-3 and TRBJ2-2, with 9 nucleotides matching TRBD2. The germline V gene has CDR1 SGHTA and CDR2 FQGTGA. CDR3 length: 16 amino acids. CDR3 DNA: TGTGCCAGCAGCCAACCGGGACTAGCCAGCACCGGGGAGCGGTTTTTT. Residues: CASSQPGLASTGERFF.

This clonotype appeared a few times. The V gene is TRBV7-9, the J gene TRBJ1-2; unclear D gene. Trimming stripped 6 bases from V and 8 bases from J, with 13 bases between. CDR1 SEHNR and CDR2 FQNEAQ come from the germline V gene (reference sequence). The CDR3 loop spans 12 amino acids. DNA for the CDR3: TGTGCCAGCAGTCGAACGCCAGAAGGCTACACCTTC. As protein: CASSRTPEGYTF.

The chain couples TRBV5-1 to TRBJ2-7; perhaps TRBD1 as D (8 bases). This CDR3 comprises 15 residues. V lost 4 bases, J lost 6 bases, and 20 bases lay in between. Germline CDR1 is SGHRS and CDR2 is YFSETQ. The CDR3 bases are TGCGCCAGCAGCGTACAGGGGGGGAGCCCCTGCGAGCAGTACTTC. Protein: CASSVQGGSPCEQYF.

This clonotype was detected many times. The chain couples TRBV24-1 to TRBJ2-3; D possibly uses TRBD1 or TRBD2 (6 bases each). Germline lookup yields CDR1 KGHDR and CDR2 SFDVKD. The CDR3 runs to 16 residues. Trimming pared 3 bases from V and 6 bases from J, leaving 18 bases between. The CDR3 nucleotides are TGTGCCACCAGTGATAAGAGGGGGGATTCGCGGGATACGCAGTATTTT. It translates to CATSDKRGDSRDTQYF.

This clonotype was seen more than once but under ten times. The rearrangement uses TRBV5-1 and TRBJ2-3; D unclear. Germline V gene sequence: CDR1 SGHRS, CDR2 YFSETQ. The CDR3 contains 13 residues. With 5 bases removed from V and 6 bases from J, the gap between germline ends came to 13 bases. In DNA, the CDR3 is TGCGCCAGCAGAGTTGCAGTTGCGGATACGCAGTATTTT. Its translation: CASRVAVADTQYF.

This clonotype showed up many times. The chain combines TRBV24-1 with TRBJ2-2; TRBD1 might be the D (6 bases). In germline, CDR1 is KGHDR, CDR2 SFDVKD. Deletions cut 3 bases from V and 4 bases from J, with 8 bases between. There are 14 residues in the CDR3. This CDR3 is CATSDPRGTGELFF. For the CDR3, the DNA is TGTGCCACCAGTGATCCCAGGGGCACCGGGGAGCTGTTTTTT.

This clonotype showed up just a few times. This chain connects TRBV18 to TRBJ2-7; no reliable D call. CDR3 length equals 13 residues. Trimming removed 2 bases at V and 7 bases at J, with 12 bases between. Germline V gene data show CDR1 as KGHSH and CDR2 as LQKENI. As DNA, the CDR3 is TGTGCCAGCTCACCAGACGGGCTGCAGGAGCAGTACTTC. It translates to CASSPDGLQEQYF. The variable domain in full, with the rest retrieved from reference TRBV18 and TRBJ2-7, is NAGVMQNPRHLVRRRGQEARLRCSPMKGHSHVYWYRQLPEEGLKFMVYLQKENIIDESGMPKERFSAEFPKEGPSILRIQQVVRGDSAAYFCASSPDGLQEQYFGPGTRLTVT.

The chain couples TRBV9 to TRBJ2-3; D not certain. Germline loops: CDR1 SGDLS, CDR2 YYNGEE. This CDR3 contains 14 residues. V lost 3 bases, J lost 4 bases, and 12 bases lay in between. The CDR3: CASSAPNISDTQYF. The CDR3 DNA follows: TGTGCCAGCAGCGCCCCTAACATTTCAGATACGCAGTATTTT.

This clonotype was recorded at least ten times. The rearrangement joins TRBV20-1 to TRBJ2-1; TRBD2 aligns across 9 bases. The CDR3 is 14 residues long. In germline, CDR1 is DFQATT, CDR2 SNEGSKA (reference sequence). Trimming cost V 6 bases and J 5 bases; bases outside gene matches: 8. The CDR3 coding sequence is TGCAGTGCGCCTCTAGCGGGGAGAAACAATGAGCAGTTCTTC. Translated, it gives CSAPLAGRNNEQFF.

The chain carries TRBV7-2 and TRBJ2-7; D not certain. This CDR3 region has 13 residues. CDR1 SGHTA and CDR2 FQGNSA come from the germline V gene. The germline V and J ends were trimmed by 5 bases and 5 bases, with 13 bases remaining between them. The CDR3 DNA reads as TGTGCCAGCAGCCCTTTTTGGAGTCACGAGCAGTACTTC. Translated, it gives CASSPFWSHEQYF.

This clonotype was counted between two and nine times. The chain combines TRBV4-1 with TRBJ2-1; D possibly corresponds to TRBD2 (6 bases). Per germline, CDR1 MGHRA and CDR2 YSYEKL. Trimming shortened V by 6 bases and J by 3 bases, and 12 bases separated the two germline ends. The CDR3 runs to 14 residues. The chain's CDR3 is CASSPSEGYNEQFF. The CDR3 DNA sequence: TGCGCCAGCAGTCCCTCGGAGGGCTACAATGAGCAGTTCTTC.

This clonotype appeared many times. This rearrangement joins TRBV2 to TRBJ2-7; D possibly corresponds to TRBD2 (5 bases). Looked up from germline, CDR1 is SNHLY and CDR2 is FYNNEI. Trimming pared 5 bases from V and 3 bases from J, leaving 11 bases between. The CDR3 length is 13 residues. The CDR3 nucleotides read TGTGCCAGCAGTAAGGACGGGAACTACGAGCAGTACTTC. Protein product: CASSKDGNYEQYF.

This rearrangement joins TRBV12-3 or TRBV12-4 to TRBJ2-5, with TRBD2 matching 16 bases. V was pared by 6 bases and J by 5 bases, with 9 bases of the junction left unmatched. The CDR3 has 17 residues. CDR3 loop: CASRLGTSGGAWETQYF. CDR3 in DNA: TGTGCCAGCAGACTTGGGACTAGCGGGGGGGCCTGGGAGACCCAGTACTTC.

The gene calls are TRBV7-9 and TRBJ2-1; TRBD2 matches at 12 bases. CDR1 and CDR2 from the germline V gene are SEHNR and FQNEAQ (reference sequence). V shed 5 bases and J 5 bases; nucleotides not matched to a gene: 7. CDR3 length equals 16 residues. The CDR3 DNA sequence: TGTGCCAGCAGCCGGCGGACTAGCGGGACCAACAATGAGCAGTTCTTC. This translates into CASSRRTSGTNNEQFF.